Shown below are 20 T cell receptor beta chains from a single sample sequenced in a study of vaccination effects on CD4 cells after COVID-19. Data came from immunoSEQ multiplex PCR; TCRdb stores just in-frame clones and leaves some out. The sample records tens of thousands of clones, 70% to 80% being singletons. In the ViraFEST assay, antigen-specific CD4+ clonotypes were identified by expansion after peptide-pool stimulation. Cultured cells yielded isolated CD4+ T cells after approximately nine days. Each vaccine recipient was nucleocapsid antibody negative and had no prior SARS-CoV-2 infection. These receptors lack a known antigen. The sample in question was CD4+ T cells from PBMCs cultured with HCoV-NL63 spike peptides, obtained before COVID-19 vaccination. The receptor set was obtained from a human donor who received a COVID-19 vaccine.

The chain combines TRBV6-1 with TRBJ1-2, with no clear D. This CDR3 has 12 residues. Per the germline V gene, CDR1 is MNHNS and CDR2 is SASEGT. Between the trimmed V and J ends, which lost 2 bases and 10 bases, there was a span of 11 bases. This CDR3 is CASSEYYVDYTF. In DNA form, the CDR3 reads TGTGCCAGCAGTGAATATTATGTGGACTACACCTTC.

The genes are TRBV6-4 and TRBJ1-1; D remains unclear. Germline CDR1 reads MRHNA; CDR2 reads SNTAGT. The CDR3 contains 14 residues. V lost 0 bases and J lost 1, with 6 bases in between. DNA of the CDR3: TGTGCCAGCAGTGACTCGAACAGGAACACTGAAGCTTTCTTT. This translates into CASSDSNRNTEAFF.

DNA for the CDR3: TGTGCCAGCAGTCCATTAAGTAGTCCAGGGGGTAGGAACACTGAAGCTTTCTTT. Encoded protein: CASSPLSSPGGRNTEAFF. The genes are TRBV27 and TRBJ1-1, with TRBD1 matching over 7 bases. V shed 5 bases and J 1 base; nucleotides not matched to a gene: 16. This CDR3 is built from 18 residues. Germline V gene data show CDR1 as MNHEY and CDR2 as SMNVEV (reference sequence).

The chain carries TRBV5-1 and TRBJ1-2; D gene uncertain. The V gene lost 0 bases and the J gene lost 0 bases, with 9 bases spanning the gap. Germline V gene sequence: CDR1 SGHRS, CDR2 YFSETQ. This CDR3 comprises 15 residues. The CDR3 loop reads CASSLDAGANYGYTF. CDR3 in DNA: TGCGCCAGCAGCTTGGATGCAGGAGCTAACTATGGCTACACCTTC.

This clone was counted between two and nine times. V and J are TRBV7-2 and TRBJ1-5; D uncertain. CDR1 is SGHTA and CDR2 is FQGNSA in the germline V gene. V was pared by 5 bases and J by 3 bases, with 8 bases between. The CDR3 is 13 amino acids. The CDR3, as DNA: TGTGCCAGCAGCCCCTCTATCAATCAGCCCCAGCATTTT. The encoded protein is CASSPSINQPQHF.

CDR3 residues: CASKGLNSYGYTF. CDR3 DNA: TGTGCCAGCAAGGGACTGAACTCTTATGGCTACACCTTC. The chain recombines TRBV6-5 with TRBJ1-2, with TRBD1 as a possible D gene (5 bases). The CDR3 runs to 13 residues. CDR1 is MNHEY and CDR2 is SVGAGI in the germline V gene. V shed 7 bases and J shed 5 bases, with 14 bases lying between them.

CDR3 amino acids: CASSYSDRGVGYTF. The CDR3 region has the DNA TGTGCCAGCAGTTACTCTGACAGGGGAGTAGGCTACACCTTC. The J gene is TRBJ1-2, the V gene TRBV6-5, with 8 bases identical to TRBD1. There are 14 residues in the CDR3. In germline, CDR1 is MNHEY, CDR2 SVGAGI. J was trimmed by 8 bases and V by 0 bases; bases with no gene match: 5.

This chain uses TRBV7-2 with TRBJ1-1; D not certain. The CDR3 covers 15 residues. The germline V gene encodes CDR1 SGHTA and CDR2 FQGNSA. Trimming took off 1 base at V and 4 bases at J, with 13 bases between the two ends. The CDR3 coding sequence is TGTGCCAGCAGCTTAGTACCGGGTTATAGCACTGAAGCTTTCTTT. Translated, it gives CASSLVPGYSTEAFF.

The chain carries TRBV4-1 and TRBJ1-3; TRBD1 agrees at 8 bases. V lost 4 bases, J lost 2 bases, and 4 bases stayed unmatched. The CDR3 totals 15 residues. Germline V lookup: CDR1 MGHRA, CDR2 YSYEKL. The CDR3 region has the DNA TGCGCCAGCAGCCGGACAGGGACTGCTGGAAACACCATATATTTT. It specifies CASSRTGTAGNTIYF.

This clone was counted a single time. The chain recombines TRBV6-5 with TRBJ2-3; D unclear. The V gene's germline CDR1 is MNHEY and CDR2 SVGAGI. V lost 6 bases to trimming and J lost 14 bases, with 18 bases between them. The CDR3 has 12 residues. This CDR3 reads CASREFIGFLYF. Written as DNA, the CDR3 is TGTGCCAGCAGGGAGTTTATTGGCTTTTTGTATTTT.

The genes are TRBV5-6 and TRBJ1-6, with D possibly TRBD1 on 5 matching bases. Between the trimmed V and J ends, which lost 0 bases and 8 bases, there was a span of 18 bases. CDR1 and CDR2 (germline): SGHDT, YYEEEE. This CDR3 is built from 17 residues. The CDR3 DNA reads TGTGCCAGCAGCTTGGAACGTACCGGGGGTTCCTATTCACCCCTCCACTTT. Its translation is CASSLERTGGSYSPLHF.

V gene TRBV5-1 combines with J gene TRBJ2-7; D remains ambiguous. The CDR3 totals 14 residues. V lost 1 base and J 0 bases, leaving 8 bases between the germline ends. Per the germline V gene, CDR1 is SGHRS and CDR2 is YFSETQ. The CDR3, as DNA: TGCGCCAGCAGCTTGTCCAGCCTCTCCTACGAGCAGTACGTC. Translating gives CASSLSSLSYEQYV.

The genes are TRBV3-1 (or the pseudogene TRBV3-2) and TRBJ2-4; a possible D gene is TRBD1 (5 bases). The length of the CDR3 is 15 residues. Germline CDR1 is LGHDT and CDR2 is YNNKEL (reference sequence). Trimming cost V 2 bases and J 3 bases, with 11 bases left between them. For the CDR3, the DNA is TGTGCCAGCAGCCAATCTGGGGCTAACAAAAACATTCAGTACTTC. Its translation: CASSQSGANKNIQYF.

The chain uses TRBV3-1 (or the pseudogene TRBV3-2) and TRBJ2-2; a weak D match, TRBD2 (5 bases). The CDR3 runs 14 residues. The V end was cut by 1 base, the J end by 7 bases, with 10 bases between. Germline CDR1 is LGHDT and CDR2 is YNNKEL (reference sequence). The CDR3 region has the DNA TGTGCCAGCAGCCAAGTGACGAGGGACGGGGAGCTGTTTTTT. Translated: CASSQVTRDGELFF.

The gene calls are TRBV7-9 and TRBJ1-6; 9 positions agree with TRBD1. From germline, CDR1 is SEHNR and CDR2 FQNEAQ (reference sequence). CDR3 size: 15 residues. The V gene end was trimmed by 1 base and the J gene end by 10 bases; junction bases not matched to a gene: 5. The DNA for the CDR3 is TGTGCCAGCAGCTTAGTTGGGACAGGGATCTCACCCCTCCACTTT. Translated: CASSLVGTGISPLHF.

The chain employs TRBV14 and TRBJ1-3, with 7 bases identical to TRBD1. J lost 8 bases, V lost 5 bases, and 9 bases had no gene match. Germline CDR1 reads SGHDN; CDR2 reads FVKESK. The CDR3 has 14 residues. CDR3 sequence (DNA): TGTGCCAGCAGCTACGCCAACAGGGGCCACACCATATATTTT. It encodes CASSYANRGHTIYF.

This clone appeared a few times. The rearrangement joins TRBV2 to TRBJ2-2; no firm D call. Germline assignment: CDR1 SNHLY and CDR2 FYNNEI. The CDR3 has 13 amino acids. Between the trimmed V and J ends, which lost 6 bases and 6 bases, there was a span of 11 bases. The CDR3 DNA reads TGTGCCAGCAGCGCGAATTGGGCCGGGGAGCTGTTTTTT. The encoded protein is CASSANWAGELFF. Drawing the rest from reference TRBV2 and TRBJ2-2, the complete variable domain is EPEVTQTPSHQVTQMGQEVILRCVPISNHLYFYWYRQILGQKVEFLVSFYNNEISEKSEIFDDQFSVERPDGSNFTLKIRSTKLEDSAMYFCASSANWAGELFFGEGSRLTVL.

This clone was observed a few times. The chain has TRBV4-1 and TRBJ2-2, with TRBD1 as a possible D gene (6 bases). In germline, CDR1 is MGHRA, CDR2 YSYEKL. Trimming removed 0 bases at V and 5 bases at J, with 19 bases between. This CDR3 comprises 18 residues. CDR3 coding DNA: TGCGCCAGCAGCCAAGATTTCCCCAGGGGATTAGGAACCGGGGAGCTGTTTTTT. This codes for CASSQDFPRGLGTGELFF.

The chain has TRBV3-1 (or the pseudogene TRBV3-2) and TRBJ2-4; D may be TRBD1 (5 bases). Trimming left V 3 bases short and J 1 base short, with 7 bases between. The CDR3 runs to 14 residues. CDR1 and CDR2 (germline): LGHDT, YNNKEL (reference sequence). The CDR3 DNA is TGTGCCAGCAGCCACAGGGCTGCCAAAAACATTCAGTACTTC. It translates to CASSHRAAKNIQYF.

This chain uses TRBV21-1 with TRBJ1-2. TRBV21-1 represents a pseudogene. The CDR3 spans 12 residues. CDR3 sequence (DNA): TGTGCCAGCACCCTCTCTGGGAATGGCTACACCTTC. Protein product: CASTLSGNGYTF.